These 9 T cell receptor beta chains share one sample of origin, sequenced in a study of blood T cell repertoires in COVID-19. Assay: immunoSEQ multiplex PCR; the TCRdb copy retains only in-frame clones and omits some. The sample yields around 100,000 clones, around 94% seen once. Sequencing used peripheral blood. All receptors come from a man aged 45-60 years with active COVID-19.

The chain links TRBV11-3 to TRBJ2-3, with TRBD1 matching over 7 bases. Germline values: CDR1 SGHNT, CDR2 YENEEA. The CDR3 extends over 14 amino acids. V gave up 5 bases and J gave up 4 bases; unmatched junction bases: 6. Written as DNA, the CDR3 is TGTGCCAGCAGCCCCGGACAGGCCTCAGATACGCAGTATTTT. The encoded protein is CASSPGQASDTQYF.

CDR3 region: CASSTTVLAKNIQYF. CDR3 coding DNA: TGTGCCAGCAGCACGACAGTACTAGCCAAAAACATTCAGTACTTC. The genes are TRBV11-2 and TRBJ2-4; the D gene is possibly TRBD1 (5 bases). This CDR3 has 15 amino acids. In germline, CDR1 is SGHAT, CDR2 FQNNGV. V was trimmed by 5 bases and J by 0 bases, leaving 11 bases between them.

V and J are TRBV7-9 and TRBJ2-3; tentatively, D is TRBD1 (6 bases). The V gene's germline CDR1 is SEHNR and CDR2 FQNEAQ (reference sequence). Trimming cost V 2 bases and J 0 bases, with 9 bases left between them. The CDR3 is 15 amino acids. CDR3 region: CASSLSGQSTDTQYF. The CDR3 coding sequence is TGTGCCAGCAGCTTATCAGGACAGAGCACAGATACGCAGTATTTT.

This clone was counted a single time. The V gene is TRBV5-1, the J gene TRBJ2-1, with 8 positions matching TRBD2. V lost 2 bases and J lost 5; bases outside the gene matches: 12. Germline CDR1 is SGHRS and CDR2 is YFSETQ. The length of the CDR3 is 17 residues. The CDR3 nucleotides are TGCGCCAGCAGCTTTGGGTGGATTGCGGGAGGTAACAATGAGCAGTTCTTC. Residues: CASSFGWIAGGNNEQFF. The variable domain in full, completed from reference TRBV5-1 and TRBJ2-1, reads KAGVTQTPRYLIKTRGQQVTLSCSPISGHRSVSWYQQTPGQGLQFLFEYFSETQRNKGNFPGRFSGRQFSNSRSEMNVSTLELGDSALYLCASSFGWIAGGNNEQFFGPGTRLTVL.

The genes are TRBV19 and TRBJ2-7, with 11 bases lining up with TRBD2. Germline V CDR1 and CDR2: LNHDA, SQIVND (reference sequence). This CDR3 is 16 amino acids long. V lost 3 bases and J lost 0; bases outside the gene matches: 4. The CDR3 protein is CASSIKGLAGSYEQYF. DNA of the CDR3: TGTGCCAGTAGTATTAAAGGACTAGCGGGCTCCTACGAGCAGTACTTC.

A note on this clone: Other DNA sequences in this specimen translate into the identical CDR3. The rearrangement joins TRBV5-6 to TRBJ2-7, with no clear D. The V end was cut by 0 bases, the J end by 4 bases, with 5 bases between. CDR1 and CDR2 from the germline V gene are SGHDT and YYEEEE. The CDR3 totals 12 residues. The CDR3 sequence: CASSLGVYEQYF. The CDR3 DNA reads TGTGCCAGCAGCTTGGGTGTATACGAGCAGTACTTC.

The chain combines TRBV6-5 with TRBJ1-5; 7 nucleotides match TRBD1. V gave up 6 bases and J gave up 3 bases; unmatched junction bases: 2. The CDR3 extends over 13 amino acids. Germline V CDR1 and CDR2: MNHEY, SVGAGI. CDR3 region: CASRTGLNQPQHF. CDR3 sequence (DNA): TGTGCCAGCAGGACAGGGCTCAATCAGCCCCAGCATTTT.

The CDR3 loop reads CASSRGASGEQYF. The CDR3, as DNA: TGTGCCAGCAGTCGGGGCGCTAGCGGGGAGCAGTACTTC. The chain recombines TRBV6-5 with TRBJ2-7, with 8 bases matching TRBD2. Germline CDR1 and CDR2: MNHEY and SVGAGI. J lost 7 bases, V lost 5 bases, and 7 bases had no gene match. This CDR3 has 13 amino acids.

This rearrangement joins TRBV18 to TRBJ1-1; tentatively, D is TRBD1 (5 bases). This CDR3 contains 15 residues. The germline V gene encodes CDR1 KGHSH and CDR2 LQKENI. The V end was cut by 1 base, the J end by 5 bases, with 14 bases between. As DNA, the CDR3 is TGTGCCAGCTCACCACAGGGGAAGGCGATTACTGAAGCTTTCTTT. Translation gives CASSPQGKAITEAFF.